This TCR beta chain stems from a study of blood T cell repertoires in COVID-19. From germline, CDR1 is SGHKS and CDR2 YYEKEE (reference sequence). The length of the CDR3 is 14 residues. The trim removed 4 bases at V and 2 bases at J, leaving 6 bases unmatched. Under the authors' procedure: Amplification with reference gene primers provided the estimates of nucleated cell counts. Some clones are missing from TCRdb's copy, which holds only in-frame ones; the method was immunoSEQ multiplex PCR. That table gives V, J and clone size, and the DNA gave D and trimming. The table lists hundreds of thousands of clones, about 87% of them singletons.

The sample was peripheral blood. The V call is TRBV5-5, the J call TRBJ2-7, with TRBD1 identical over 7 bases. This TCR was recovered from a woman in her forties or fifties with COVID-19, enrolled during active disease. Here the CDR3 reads CASSPLGQTYEQYF. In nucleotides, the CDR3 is TGTGCCAGCAGCCCTCTGGGACAGACCTACGAGCAGTACTTC.